The 21 T cell receptor beta chains below were found in one sample sequenced in a study of Tregs in tolerant kidney transplant recipients. Assay: immunoSEQ multiplex PCR; the TCRdb copy retains only in-frame clones and omits some. The table records about 110,000 clones, 90% of them present only once. The material was CD4+ T cells from blood, obtained before the transplant. The receptors come from a human donor who received a combined kidney and bone marrow transplant.

The rearrangement joins TRBV5-1 to TRBJ1-2, with TRBD1 as a possible D gene (6 bases). The germline CDR1 and CDR2 sequences are SGHRS and YFSETQ. This CDR3 contains 12 residues. The ends were cut back, 2 bases at V and 7 bases at J, with 9 bases in the middle. The CDR3, as DNA: TGCGCCAGCAGCTTCGACAGGCGTGGCTACACCTTC. It codes for CASSFDRRGYTF.

V and J are TRBV5-1 and TRBJ2-1; 8 positions match TRBD2. The J segment lost 2 bases and the V segment lost 4 bases, leaving 11 bases of the junction unmatched. Looked up from germline, CDR1 is SGHRS and CDR2 is YFSETQ. The CDR3 has 17 amino acids. The DNA of the CDR3 is TGCGCCAGCAGCCCGGGGGGGGGCAGGGCGGCCTACAATGAGCAGTTCTTC. This sequence encodes CASSPGGGRAAYNEQFF.

This chain joins TRBV4-2 and TRBJ2-3, with D tentatively TRBD1 (5 bases). Trimming removed 3 bases at V and 6 bases at J, with 22 bases between. This CDR3 is built from 17 residues. The germline CDR1 and CDR2 sequences are LGHNA and YNFKEQ. CDR3 amino acids: CASSHDRRAGLLDTQYF. CDR3 sequence (DNA): TGTGCCAGCAGCCACGACCGCCGGGCAGGGTTGTTGGATACGCAGTATTTT.

V is TRBV7-2 and J is TRBJ2-3, with 11 bases identical to TRBD1. Germline V CDR1 and CDR2: SGHTA, FQGNSA. The CDR3 spans 15 residues. V trimming: 6 bases; J trimming: 6 bases; junction bases outside the gene matches: 8. CDR3 in amino acids: CASRARDRGTDTQYF. Here the CDR3 DNA reads TGTGCCAGCAGAGCCCGGGACAGGGGGACGGATACGCAGTATTTT.

The chain employs TRBV6-5 and TRBJ1-2; 9 bases agree with TRBD1. J gave up 4 bases and V 5 bases, and 5 bases lay outside the gene matches. The CDR3 consists of 14 residues. The germline CDR1 and CDR2 sequences are MNHEY and SVGAGI. Here the CDR3 reads CASSTGTGTYGYTF. CDR3 nucleotides: TGTGCCAGCAGTACCGGGACAGGGACCTATGGCTACACCTTC.

The chain uses TRBV18 and TRBJ2-1, with 7 nucleotides matching TRBD2. Germline CDR1 reads KGHSH; CDR2 reads LQKENI. The CDR3 length is 14 residues. V shed 0 bases, J shed 10 bases, and the junction held 6 bases outside the gene matches. The CDR3 DNA sequence: TGTGCCAGCTCACCACCGAGCAGGGAGGGCGAGCAGTTCTTC. Its protein product is CASSPPSREGEQFF.

The V and J genes are TRBV11-2 and TRBJ2-2, with a tentative D call TRBD2 (5 bases). In germline, CDR1 is SGHAT, CDR2 FQNNGV. The CDR3 runs 18 residues. V shed 5 bases and J shed 1 base, with 20 bases lying between them. CDR3 nucleotides: TGTGCCAGCAGCCCCCTGCGGGCAGGAGTAAGGAACACCGGGGAGCTGTTTTTT. It translates to CASSPLRAGVRNTGELFF.

The J gene is TRBJ1-1, the V gene TRBV25-1, with 9 bases matching TRBD1. J was trimmed by 4 bases and V by 8 bases; bases with no gene match: 14. Germline V gene sequence: CDR1 MGHDK, CDR2 SYGVNS. CDR3 length equals 16 residues. The CDR3 region has the DNA TGTGCCAGCTCAAATAGGGGGACAGGGTTTGGCACTGAAGCTTTCTTT. Its protein product is CASSNRGTGFGTEAFF.

This chain links TRBV5-4 with TRBJ2-5, with TRBD2 identical over 7 bases. After removal of 0 bases from V and 5 bases from J, the junction contained 7 bases not matched to a gene. Germline V gene data show CDR1 as SGHNT and CDR2 as YYREEE (reference sequence). There are 15 residues in the CDR3. CDR3 nucleotides: TGTGCCAGCAGCTTGGGCGGGGGAAAATCGGAGACCCAGTACTTC. The encoded protein is CASSLGGGKSETQYF.

The genes are TRBV7-9 and TRBJ1-4; D uncertain. V dropped 5 bases and J dropped 3 bases, with 4 bases sitting between them. Germline assignment: CDR1 SEHNR and CDR2 FQNEAQ (reference sequence). This CDR3 contains 12 residues. The CDR3 sequence is CASSHSNEKLFF. CDR3 nucleotides: TGTGCCAGCAGCCACTCTAATGAAAAACTGTTTTTT.

The chain has TRBV7-2 and TRBJ2-6, with D possibly matching TRBD1 (5 bases). Trimming took off 3 bases at V and 2 bases at J, with 8 bases between the two ends. CDR3 length: 15 amino acids. Germline CDR1 reads SGHTA; CDR2 reads FQGNSA. In nucleotides, the CDR3 is TGTGCCAGCAGCTTCCAGACAGCTGGGGCCAACGTCCTGACTTTC. Amino acid sequence: CASSFQTAGANVLTF. Looking up the rest from reference TRBV7-2 and TRBJ2-6 gives the full variable domain: GAGVSQSPSNKVTEKGKDVELRCDPISGHTALYWYRQSLGQGLEFLIYFQGNSAPDKSGLPSDRFSAERTGGSVSTLTIQRTQQEDSAVYLCASSFQTAGANVLTFGAGSRLTVL.

The rearrangement links TRBV18 to TRBJ2-7; D remains ambiguous. The CDR3 length is 11 residues. Per germline, CDR1 KGHSH and CDR2 LQKENI. With 4 bases removed from V and 4 bases from J, the gap between germline ends came to 5 bases. The CDR3 coding sequence is TGTGCCAGCTCACGCGATTACGAGCAGTACTTC. Translating it yields CASSRDYEQYF.

Note on this clone: This CDR3 is also generated by other DNA sequences in the sample. This chain uses TRBV19 with TRBJ2-1; D remains unclear. Germline CDR1 reads LNHDA; CDR2 reads SQIVND (reference sequence). This CDR3 is 12 amino acids long. V was pared by 5 bases and J by 4 bases, with 6 bases between. The CDR3 DNA reads TGTGCCAGTAGTTTGCGTTACAATGAGCAGTTCTTC. Its protein product is CASSLRYNEQFF.

This chain connects TRBV5-1 to TRBJ2-1, with D maybe TRBD1 (6 bases). This CDR3 is built from 16 residues. Germline-derived CDR1 and CDR2 are SGHRS and YFSETQ. V was shortened by 5 bases and J by 0 bases, with 15 bases between the two germline ends. CDR3 in DNA: TGCGCCAGCAGGAGGGGGAGAGGAGACTCCTACAATGAGCAGTTCTTC. Translation gives CASRRGRGDSYNEQFF.

The CDR3: CASRGKGVTLLKTGELFF. CDR3 DNA: TGCGCCAGCAGAGGTAAGGGAGTAACATTACTAAAGACCGGGGAGCTGTTTTTT. The gene calls are TRBV4-1 and TRBJ2-2, with D possibly being TRBD2 (5 bases). Looked up from germline, CDR1 is MGHRA and CDR2 is YSYEKL. This CDR3 is built from 18 residues. V dropped 6 bases and J dropped 5 bases, with 25 bases sitting between them.

This chain links TRBV6-6 with TRBJ1-2; a weak D match, TRBD1 (6 bases). Germline V gives CDR1 MNHNY, CDR2 SVGAGI (reference sequence). The CDR3 is made up of 14 amino acids. Trimming left V 0 bases short and J 3 bases short, with 8 bases between. CDR3 nucleotides: TGTGCCAGCAGTTACTCGAAGGGGGACTATGGCTACACCTTC. Its translation is CASSYSKGDYGYTF.

The sample holds one count of this clone. The gene calls are TRBV6-6 and TRBJ1-2; no firm D call. From germline, CDR1 is MNHNY and CDR2 SVGAGI (reference sequence). The CDR3 sequence is 14 residues long. V gave up 7 bases and J gave up 1 base, with 13 bases separating them. The CDR3 sequence is CASTERRDNYGYTF. The CDR3 nucleotides read TGTGCCAGCACTGAAAGGCGGGATAACTATGGCTACACCTTC.

V usage is TRBV6-5 and J usage is TRBJ1-6; the match to TRBD1 covers 7 bases. The germline CDR1 and CDR2 sequences are MNHEY and SVGAGI. Losses at the gene ends were 5 bases for V and 4 bases for J; bases not matched to a gene: 2. CDR3 length equals 14 residues. As DNA, the CDR3 is TGTGCCAGCAGTCCGGGACAGTATAATTCACCCCTCCACTTT. It is translated as CASSPGQYNSPLHF.

The chain is built from TRBV19 and TRBJ1-1; 9 nucleotides match TRBD1. Germline trimming cut 5 bases from V and 5 bases from J; bases unmatched to any gene: 6. From germline, CDR1 is LNHDA and CDR2 SQIVND (reference sequence). The CDR3 consists of 14 residues. The CDR3 sequence is CASSWDREGTEAFF. CDR3 sequence (DNA): TGTGCCAGTAGTTGGGACAGGGAAGGAACTGAAGCTTTCTTT.

The rearrangement joins TRBV6-1 to TRBJ1-2; 7 bases fit TRBD1. V lost 10 bases to trimming and J lost 5 bases; unmatched junction nucleotides: 7. CDR1 and CDR2 (germline): MNHNS, SASEGT. There are 12 residues in the CDR3. The CDR3 DNA follows: TGTGCCACTAAAGACAGGGTGTATGGCTACACCTTC. Translated: CATKDRVYGYTF.

The CDR3 region has the DNA TGTGCCAGCAGCGCTCTACCCCGGGGAGCGTATGAGCAGTTCTTC. Its translation: CASSALPRGAYEQFF. The chain recombines TRBV11-2 with TRBJ2-1; D might be TRBD2 (5 bases). Trimming took off 5 bases at V and 8 bases at J, with 19 bases between the two ends. The CDR3 contains 15 residues. The germline gives CDR1 SGHAT, CDR2 FQNNGV.